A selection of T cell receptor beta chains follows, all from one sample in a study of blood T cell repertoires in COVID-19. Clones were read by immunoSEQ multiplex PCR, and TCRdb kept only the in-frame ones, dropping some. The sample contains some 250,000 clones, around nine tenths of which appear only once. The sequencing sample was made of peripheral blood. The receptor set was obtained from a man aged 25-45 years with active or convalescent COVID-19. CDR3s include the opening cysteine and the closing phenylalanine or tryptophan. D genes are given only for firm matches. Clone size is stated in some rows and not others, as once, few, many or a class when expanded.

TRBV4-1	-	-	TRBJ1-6	CASSQGTDNSPLHF	TGCGCCAGCAGCCAGGGTACAGATAATTCACCCCTCCACTTT
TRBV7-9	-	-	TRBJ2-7	CASSLALGRSYEQYF	TGTGCCAGCAGCTTAGCGCTGGGCCGCTCCTACGAGCAGTACTTC
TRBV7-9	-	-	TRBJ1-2	CASSLAGTENYGYTF	TGTGCCAGCAGCTTAGCTGGAACAGAGAACTATGGCTACACCTTC
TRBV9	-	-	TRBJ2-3	CASSVDYTDTQYF	TGTGCCAGCAGCGTAGATTACACAGATACGCAGTATTTT
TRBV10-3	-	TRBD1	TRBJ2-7	CAIRDDRDLRVEQYF	TGTGCCATCAGGGACGACAGGGACCTCCGTGTGGAGCAGTACTTC
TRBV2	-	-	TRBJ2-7	CASRAQGGEQYF	TGTGCCAGCAGAGCACAGGGCGGCGAGCAGTACTTC
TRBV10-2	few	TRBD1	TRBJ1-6	CASEDRGGSPLHF	TGCGCCAGCGAGGACAGGGGGGGCTCACCCCTCCACTTT
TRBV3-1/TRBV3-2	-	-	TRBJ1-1	CASSQSRTDTYTEAFF	TGTGCCAGCAGCCAAAGCAGGACAGACACCTACACTGAAGCTTTCTTT
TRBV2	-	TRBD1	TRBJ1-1	CASSEQTGGAAFF	TGTGCCAGCAGCGAACAGACAGGGGGCGCAGCTTTCTTT
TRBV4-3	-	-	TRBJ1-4	CASSQDWATARQTNEKLFF	TGCGCCAGCAGCCAAGATTGGGCTACAGCAAGGCAAACTAATGAAAAACTGTTTTTT
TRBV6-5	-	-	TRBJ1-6	CASSSDRSTPLHF	TGTGCCAGCAGTTCGGACAGAAGTACACCCCTCCACTTT
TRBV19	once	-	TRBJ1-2	CASTTQGGDGNYGYTF	TGTGCCAGTACCACTCAAGGGGGGGACGGCAACTATGGCTACACCTTC
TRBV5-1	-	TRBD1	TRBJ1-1	CASSIDRGNEAFF	TGCGCCAGCAGCATTGACAGGGGGAATGAAGCTTTCTTT
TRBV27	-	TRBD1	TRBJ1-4	CASSLDRGGSEKLFF	TGTGCCAGCAGTTTAGACAGGGGGGGTAGTGAAAAACTGTTTTTT
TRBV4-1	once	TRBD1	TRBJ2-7	CASSHETGVWYF	TGCGCCAGCAGCCATGAGACAGGGGTATGGTACTTC
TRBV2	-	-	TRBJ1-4	CASSDKESTNEKLFF	TGTGCCAGCAGTGATAAAGAGTCCACTAATGAAAAACTGTTTTTT
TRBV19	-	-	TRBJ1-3	CASIKEAGNTIYF	TGTGCCAGTATTAAGGAGGCTGGAAACACCATATATTTT
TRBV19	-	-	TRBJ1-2	CASSPDSDGYTF	TGTGCCAGTAGTCCTGACTCCGATGGCTACACCTTC
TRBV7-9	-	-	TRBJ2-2	CAGGTGELFF	TGTGCGGGGGGTACCGGGGAGCTGTTTTTT
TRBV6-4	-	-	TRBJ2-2	CASRELASNTGELFF	TGTGCCAGCAGGGAGCTAGCTTCGAACACCGGGGAGCTGTTTTTT
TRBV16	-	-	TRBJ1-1	CASSLQFVGQPSEAFF	TGTGCCAGCAGCCTGCAGTTCGTTGGACAACCAAGTGAAGCTTTCTTT
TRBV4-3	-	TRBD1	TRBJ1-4	CASSQGGQANEKLFF	TGCGCCAGCAGCCAAGGGGGACAGGCTAATGAAAAACTGTTTTTT
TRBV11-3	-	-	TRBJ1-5	CASSLSFVAGGQPQHF	TGTGCCAGCAGCTTATCATTCGTGGCTGGAGGGCAGCCCCAGCATTTT
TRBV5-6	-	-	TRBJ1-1	CASSSQVARWTMNTEAFF	TGTGCCAGCAGCTCCCAAGTGGCGAGGTGGACTATGAACACTGAAGCTTTCTTT
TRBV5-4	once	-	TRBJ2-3	CALRERTGTDTQYF	TGTGCCCTGAGGGAGAGGACGGGCACAGATACGCAGTATTTT
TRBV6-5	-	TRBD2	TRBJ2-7	CASRPSGGISYEQYF	TGTGCCAGCAGACCAAGCGGGGGAATCTCCTACGAGCAGTACTTC